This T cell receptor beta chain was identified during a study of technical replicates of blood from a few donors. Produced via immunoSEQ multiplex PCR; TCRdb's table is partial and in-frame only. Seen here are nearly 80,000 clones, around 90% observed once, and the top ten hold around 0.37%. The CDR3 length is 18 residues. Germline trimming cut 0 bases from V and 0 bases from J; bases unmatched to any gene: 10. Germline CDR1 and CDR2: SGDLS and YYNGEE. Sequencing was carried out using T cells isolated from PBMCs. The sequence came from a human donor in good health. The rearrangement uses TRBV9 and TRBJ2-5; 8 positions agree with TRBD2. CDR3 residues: CASSVDPGGLIYQETQYF. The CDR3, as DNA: TGTGCCAGCAGCGTAGATCCGGGAGGGCTCATTTACCAAGAGACCCAGTACTTC.